This T cell receptor (beta chain) was obtained from a study of blood T cell repertoires in COVID-19. Profiling relied on immunoSEQ multiplex PCR, and the TCRdb table lists in-frame clones only, not all of them. The profile shows under 250,000 clones, 70% to 90% of them singletons. V shed 3 bases and J 5 bases; nucleotides not matched to a gene: 7. The germline V gene has CDR1 SEHNR and CDR2 FQNEAQ (reference sequence). The CDR3 totals 14 residues. The J gene is TRBJ2-7, the V gene TRBV7-9; the match to TRBD1 covers 7 bases. The sequencing sample was made of peripheral blood. The sequence derives from a man aged 30 to 45 with COVID-19, enrolled during active disease. The CDR3 here is CASSFPGQAHEQYF. The CDR3 nucleotides read TGTGCCAGCAGCTTTCCCGGACAGGCGCACGAGCAGTACTTC. Together with reference TRBV7-9 and TRBJ2-7, the CDR3 gives the full variable domain: DTGVSQNPRHKITKRGQNVTFRCDPISEHNRLYWYRQTLGQGPEFLTYFQNEAQLEKSRLLSDRFSAERPKGSFSTLEIQRTEQGDSAMYLCASSFPGQAHEQYFGPGTRLTVT.